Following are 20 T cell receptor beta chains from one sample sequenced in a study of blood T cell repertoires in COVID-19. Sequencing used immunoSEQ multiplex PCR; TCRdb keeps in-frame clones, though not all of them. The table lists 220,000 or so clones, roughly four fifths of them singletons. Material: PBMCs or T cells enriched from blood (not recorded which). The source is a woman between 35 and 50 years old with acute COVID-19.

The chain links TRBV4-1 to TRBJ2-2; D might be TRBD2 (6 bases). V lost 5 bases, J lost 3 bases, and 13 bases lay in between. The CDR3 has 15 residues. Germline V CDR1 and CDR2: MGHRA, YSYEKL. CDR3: CASSLSGGDTGELFF. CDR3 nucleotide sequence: TGCGCCAGCAGCTTGAGCGGAGGGGACACCGGGGAGCTGTTTTTT.

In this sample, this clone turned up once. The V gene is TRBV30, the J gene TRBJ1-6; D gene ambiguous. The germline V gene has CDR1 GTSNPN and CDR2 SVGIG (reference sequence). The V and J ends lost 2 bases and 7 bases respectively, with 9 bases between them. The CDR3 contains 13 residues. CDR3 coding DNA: TGTGCCTGGAGTTCGACGGAGAATTCACCCCTCCACTTT. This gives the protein CAWSSTENSPLHF.

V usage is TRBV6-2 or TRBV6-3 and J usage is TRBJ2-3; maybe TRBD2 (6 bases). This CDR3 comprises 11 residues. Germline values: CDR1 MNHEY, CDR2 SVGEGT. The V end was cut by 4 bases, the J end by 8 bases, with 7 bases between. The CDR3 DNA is TGTGCCAGCAGTTCGGGGGTTACGCAGTATTTT. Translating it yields CASSSGVTQYF.

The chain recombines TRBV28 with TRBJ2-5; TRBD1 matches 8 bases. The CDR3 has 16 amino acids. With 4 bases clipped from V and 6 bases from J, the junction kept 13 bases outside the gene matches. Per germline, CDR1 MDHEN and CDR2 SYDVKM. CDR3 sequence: CASSSPGTGDRQTQYF. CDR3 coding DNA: TGTGCCAGCAGTTCTCCCGGGACAGGCGACCGGCAGACCCAGTACTTC.

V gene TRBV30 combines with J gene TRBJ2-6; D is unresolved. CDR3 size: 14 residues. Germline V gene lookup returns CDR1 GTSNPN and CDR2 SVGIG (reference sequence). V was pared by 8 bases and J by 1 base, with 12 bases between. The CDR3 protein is CAERGGSGANVLTF. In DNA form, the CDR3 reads TGTGCCGAACGAGGTGGGTCTGGGGCCAACGTCCTGACTTTC.

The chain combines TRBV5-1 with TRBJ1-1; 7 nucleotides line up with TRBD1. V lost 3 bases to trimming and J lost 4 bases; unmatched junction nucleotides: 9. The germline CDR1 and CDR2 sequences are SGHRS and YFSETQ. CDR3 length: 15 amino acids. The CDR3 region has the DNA TGCGCCAGCAGCTCACAAGGGGGCTCGGTCACTGAAGCTTTCTTT. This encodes CASSSQGGSVTEAFF.

The CDR3: CASSQVAPANTGELFF. The CDR3 bases are TGTGCCAGCAGCCAGGTAGCGCCCGCGAACACCGGGGAGCTGTTTTTT. This chain connects TRBV3-1 (or the pseudogene TRBV3-2) to TRBJ2-2; the D gene is possibly TRBD2 (5 bases). The germline CDR1 and CDR2 sequences are LGHDT and YNNKEL (reference sequence). This CDR3 spans 16 amino acids. V lost 3 bases, J lost 0 bases, and 11 bases lay in between.

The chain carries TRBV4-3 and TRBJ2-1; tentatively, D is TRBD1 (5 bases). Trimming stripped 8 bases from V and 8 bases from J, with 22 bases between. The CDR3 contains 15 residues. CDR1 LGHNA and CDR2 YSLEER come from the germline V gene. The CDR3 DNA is TGCGCCAGCGGTTTGGTAGGGCAGGGCGACGATGAGCAGTTCTTC. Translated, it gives CASGLVGQGDDEQFF.

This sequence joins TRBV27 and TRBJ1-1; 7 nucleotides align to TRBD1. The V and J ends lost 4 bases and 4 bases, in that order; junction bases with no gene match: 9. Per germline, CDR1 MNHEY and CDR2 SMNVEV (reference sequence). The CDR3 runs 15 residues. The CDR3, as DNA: TGTGCCAGCAGTTGGACTGACAGGGTCGGCACTGAAGCTTTCTTT. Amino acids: CASSWTDRVGTEAFF.

The CDR3 DNA is TGTGCCAGCAGCCACCAGATTTCTGGAAACACCATATATTTT. The encoded protein is CASSHQISGNTIYF. This chain joins TRBV14 and TRBJ1-3; D remains unclear. Trimming left V 3 bases short and J 1 base short, with 7 bases between. The germline CDR1 and CDR2 sequences are SGHDN and FVKESK. CDR3 length: 14 residues.

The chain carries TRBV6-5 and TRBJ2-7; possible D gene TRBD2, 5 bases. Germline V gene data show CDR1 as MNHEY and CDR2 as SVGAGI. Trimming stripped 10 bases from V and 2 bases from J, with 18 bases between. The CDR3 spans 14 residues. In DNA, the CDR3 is TGTGCCACCACTAGGGCAGAACCCCCCTACGAGCAGTACTTC. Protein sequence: CATTRAEPPYEQYF.

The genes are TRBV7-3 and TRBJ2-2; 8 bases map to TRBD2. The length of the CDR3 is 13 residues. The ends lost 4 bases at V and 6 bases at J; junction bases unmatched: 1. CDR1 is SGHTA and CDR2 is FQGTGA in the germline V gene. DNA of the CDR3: TGTGCCAGCAGCTCCGGGGGGGCCGGGGAGCTGTTTTTT. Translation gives CASSSGGAGELFF. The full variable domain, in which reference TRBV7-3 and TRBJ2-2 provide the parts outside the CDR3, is GAGVSQTPSNKVTEKGKYVELRCDPISGHTALYWYRQSLGQGPEFLIYFQGTGAADDSGLPNDRFFAVRPEGSVSTLKIQRTERGDSAVYLCASSSGGAGELFFGEGSRLTVL.

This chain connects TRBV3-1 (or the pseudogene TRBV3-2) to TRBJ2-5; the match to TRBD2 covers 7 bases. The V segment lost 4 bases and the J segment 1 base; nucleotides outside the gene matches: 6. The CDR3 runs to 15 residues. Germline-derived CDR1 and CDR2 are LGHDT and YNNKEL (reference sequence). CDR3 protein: CASSPPLAAQETQYF. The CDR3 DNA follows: TGTGCCAGCAGCCCCCCGCTAGCGGCCCAAGAGACCCAGTACTTC.

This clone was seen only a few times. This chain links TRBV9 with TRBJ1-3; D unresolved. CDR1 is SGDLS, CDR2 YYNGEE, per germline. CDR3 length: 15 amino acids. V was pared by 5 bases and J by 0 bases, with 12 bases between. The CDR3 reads CASSRIGSSGNTIYF. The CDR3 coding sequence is TGTGCCAGCAGTCGCATAGGGAGCTCTGGAAACACCATATATTTT.

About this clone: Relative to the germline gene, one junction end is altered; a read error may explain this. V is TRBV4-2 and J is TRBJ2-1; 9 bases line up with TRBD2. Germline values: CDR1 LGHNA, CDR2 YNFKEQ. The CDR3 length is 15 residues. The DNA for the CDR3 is TGTGCCAGCACCCAAATAGCGGGGGCCAACAATGAGCAGTTCTTC. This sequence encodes CASTQIAGANNEQFF.

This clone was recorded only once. The CDR3 sequence: CASSTRALQETQYF. The CDR3 nucleotides are TGTGCCAGTAGTACCCGAGCACTCCAAGAGACCCAGTACTTC. The chain carries TRBV19 and TRBJ2-5; D uncertain. Trimming removed 4 bases from V and 1 base from J, with 10 bases in between. This CDR3 has 14 amino acids. Germline V gives CDR1 LNHDA, CDR2 SQIVND (reference sequence). Using reference TRBV19 and TRBJ2-5 for the parts outside the CDR3, the full variable domain is DGGITQSPKYLFRKEGQNVTLSCEQNLNHDAMYWYRQDPGQGLRLIYYSQIVNDFQKGDIAEGYSVSREKKESFPLTVTSAQKNPTAFYLCASSTRALQETQYFGPGTRLLVL.

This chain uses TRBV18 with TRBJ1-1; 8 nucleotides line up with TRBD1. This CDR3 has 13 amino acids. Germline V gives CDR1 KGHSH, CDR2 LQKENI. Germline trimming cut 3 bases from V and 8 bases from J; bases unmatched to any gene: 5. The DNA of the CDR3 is TGTGCCAGCTCACCGGGACAGGAAAAGGAAGCTTTCTTT. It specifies CASSPGQEKEAFF.

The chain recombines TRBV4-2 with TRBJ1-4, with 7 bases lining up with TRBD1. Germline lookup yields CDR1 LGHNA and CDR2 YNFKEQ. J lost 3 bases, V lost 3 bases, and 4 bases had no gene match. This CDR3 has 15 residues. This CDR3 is CASSQRDSSNEKLFF. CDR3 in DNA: TGTGCCAGCAGCCAGCGGGACAGCTCTAATGAAAAACTGTTTTTT.

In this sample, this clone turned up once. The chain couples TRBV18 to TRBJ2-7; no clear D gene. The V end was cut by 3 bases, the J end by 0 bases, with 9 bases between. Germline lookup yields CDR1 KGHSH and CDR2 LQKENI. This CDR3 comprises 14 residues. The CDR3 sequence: CASSPERSSYEQYF. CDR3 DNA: TGTGCCAGCTCACCGGAGCGCTCCTCCTACGAGCAGTACTTC. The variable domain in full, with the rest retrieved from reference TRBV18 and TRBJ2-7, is NAGVMQNPRHLVRRRGQEARLRCSPMKGHSHVYWYRQLPEEGLKFMVYLQKENIIDESGMPKERFSAEFPKEGPSILRIQQVVRGDSAAYFCASSPERSSYEQYFGPGTRLTVT.

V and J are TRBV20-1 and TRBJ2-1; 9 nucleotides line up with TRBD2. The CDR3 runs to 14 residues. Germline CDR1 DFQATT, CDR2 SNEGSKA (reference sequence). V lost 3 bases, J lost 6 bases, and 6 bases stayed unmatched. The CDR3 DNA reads TGCAGTGCTAGTGATAGCGGGGGCCTCAATGAGCAGTTCTTC. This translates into CSASDSGGLNEQFF.